The next 10 T cell receptor beta chains were all read from a single sample in a study of Ad26.COV2.S vaccination and SARS-CoV-2 variants. The treatment is: around 19 received Ad26.COV2.S at low or high dose, single or two shots; several received placebo; per-sample allocation not given. The investigators took samples on day 63 after the first vaccine or placebo injection. Generated by immunoSEQ multiplex PCR, the TCRdb table keeps only in-frame clones and is missing some. Of over 400,000 clones listed, roughly 89% are singletons. The source was peripheral blood, collected in a trial of Ad26.COV2.S vaccine versus placebo. Receptors were obtained from a person between 18 and 65 years old who received the Ad26.COV2.S COVID-19 vaccine or a placebo.

The J gene is TRBJ2-1, the V gene TRBV6-5, with D tentatively TRBD1 (7 bases). CDR3 length: 15 residues. Germline V gene lookup returns CDR1 MNHEY and CDR2 SVGAGI. V lost 0 bases, J lost 8 bases, and 14 bases lay in between. The CDR3 here is CASSYSQGGSDEQFF. CDR3 in DNA: TGTGCCAGCAGTTACTCCCAGGGGGGTTCGGATGAGCAGTTCTTC.

The rearrangement uses TRBV6-6 and TRBJ1-5; no clear D. The length of the CDR3 is 14 residues. V gave up 0 bases and J gave up 5 bases, with 8 bases separating them. Germline V gene data show CDR1 as MNHNY and CDR2 as SVGAGI (reference sequence). CDR3 nucleotide sequence: TGTGCCAGCAGTTACTCTGGCCCTTATCAGCCCCAGCATTTT. Protein product: CASSYSGPYQPQHF.

The chain uses TRBV7-2 and TRBJ2-1; 12 bases fit TRBD2. Looked up from germline, CDR1 is SGHTA and CDR2 is FQGNSA. The CDR3 runs to 17 residues. Trimming cost V 5 bases and J 7 bases; bases outside gene matches: 12. CDR3 protein: CASSPRQGLAGENEQFF. CDR3 DNA sequence: TGTGCCAGCAGCCCCCGGCAGGGACTAGCGGGTGAGAATGAGCAGTTCTTC.

V gene TRBV6-1 combines with J gene TRBJ2-1; D is possibly TRBD1 or TRBD2 (5 bases each). V shed 2 bases and J shed 3 bases, with 14 bases lying between them. The germline CDR1 and CDR2 sequences are MNHNS and SASEGT. There are 16 residues in the CDR3. The CDR3 nucleotides are TGTGCCAGCAGTGAATATGGGACGCGAGACTACAATGAGCAGTTCTTC. Translation gives CASSEYGTRDYNEQFF.

A word on this clone: Other DNA sequences of this sample code for an identical CDR3. The chain carries TRBV6-2 or TRBV6-3 and TRBJ1-2; 7 nucleotides match TRBD1. V lost 6 bases and J lost 1; bases outside the gene matches: 2. The germline CDR1 and CDR2 sequences are MNHEY and SVGEGT. The CDR3 contains 13 residues. CDR3 loop: CASSQGVNYGYTF. In DNA, the CDR3 is TGTGCCAGCAGCCAGGGGGTTAACTATGGCTACACCTTC.

The chain couples TRBV5-1 to TRBJ2-1; D is ambiguous. This CDR3 has 16 residues. V was shortened by 0 bases and J by 3 bases, with 13 bases between the two germline ends. Germline CDR1 and CDR2: SGHRS and YFSETQ. CDR3 in amino acids: CASSLGPTGYYNEQFF. CDR3 nucleotides: TGCGCCAGCAGCTTGGGGCCTACTGGATACTACAATGAGCAGTTCTTC. The whole variable domain, remainder taken from reference TRBV5-1 and TRBJ2-1, is KAGVTQTPRYLIKTRGQQVTLSCSPISGHRSVSWYQQTPGQGLQFLFEYFSETQRNKGNFPGRFSGRQFSNSRSEMNVSTLELGDSALYLCASSLGPTGYYNEQFFGPGTRLTVL.

This chain uses TRBV3-1 (or the pseudogene TRBV3-2) with TRBJ2-5, with TRBD1 identical over 8 bases. The CDR3 loop spans 14 amino acids. Trimming cost V 2 bases and J 5 bases; bases outside gene matches: 4. CDR1 and CDR2 (germline): LGHDT, YNNKEL (reference sequence). In DNA, the CDR3 is TGTGCCAGCAGCCAATCCTGGACAGGGGAGACCCAGTACTTC. Residues: CASSQSWTGETQYF.

In this sample, this clone turned up once. The chain has TRBV5-1 and TRBJ1-2, with 7 nucleotides matching TRBD1. V gave up 0 bases and J gave up 0 bases; unmatched junction bases: 11. From germline, CDR1 is SGHRS and CDR2 YFSETQ. The CDR3 spans 18 residues. CDR3 coding DNA: TGCGCCAGCAGCTTGGTACAGGGGCAATGGGATCCTAACTATGGCTACACCTTC. Protein sequence: CASSLVQGQWDPNYGYTF.

The gene calls are TRBV10-3 and TRBJ2-6; the D gene is possibly TRBD2 (6 bases). Germline V gives CDR1 ENHRY, CDR2 SYGVKD. The CDR3 contains 19 residues. Trimming shortened V by 0 bases and J by 2 bases, and 17 bases separated the two germline ends. The CDR3 reads CAISESGGGVLAGANVLTF. The DNA of the CDR3 is TGTGCCATCAGTGAGTCAGGTGGAGGGGTCCTCGCTGGGGCCAACGTCCTGACTTTC.

The J gene is TRBJ2-1, the V gene TRBV7-3; 9 nucleotides match TRBD2. The V segment lost 2 bases and the J segment 3 bases; nucleotides outside the gene matches: 2. This CDR3 is built from 15 residues. Germline CDR1 is SGHTA and CDR2 is FQGTGA. The chain's CDR3 is CASSLSSGIYNEQFF. The CDR3 DNA reads as TGTGCCAGCAGCTTATCTAGCGGGATCTACAATGAGCAGTTCTTC.